The 23 T cell receptor beta chains reported below all come from one sample, sequenced in a study of shared clonotypes between healthy human individuals. Some clones are missing from TCRdb's copy, which holds only in-frame ones; the method was immunoSEQ multiplex PCR. The sample has roughly 2.5 million clones; about 92% are singletons. Sequencing was done on a sample of naive CD4+ T cells sorted from blood. Subset noted: CD45RA+ positively selected. These receptors came from a man between 18 and 35 years old in good health.

This clone was observed a few times. J is TRBJ2-1 and V is TRBV2; no definite D call. V was pared by 5 bases and J by 7 bases, with 6 bases between. The CDR3 has 11 amino acids. From germline, CDR1 is SNHLY and CDR2 FYNNEI. CDR3 nucleotides: TGTGCCAGCAGTTGGTTGAATGAGCAGTTCTTC. Translation: CASSWLNEQFF.

The V and J genes are TRBV12-2 and TRBJ1-2; TRBD1 reflects the table's D call only, with no check against the DNA. TRBV12-2 corresponds to a pseudogene. The CDR3 loop spans 15 amino acids. CDR3 in DNA: TGTGCAAGTCGCTTAGCGATCTTGGCAGGCTATGGCTACACCTTC. Its protein is CASRLAILAGYGYTF.

In nucleotides, the CDR3 is TGTGCCTGGAGCACACTAGGACAGGGCCGATCCTACGAGCAGTACTTC. This encodes CAWSTLGQGRSYEQYF. The chain is built from TRBV30 and TRBJ2-7, with 8 bases aligning to TRBD1. The V gene's germline CDR1 is GTSNPN and CDR2 SVGIG (reference sequence). Unmatched junction bases numbered 11, after V lost 3 bases and J lost 1 base. The CDR3 is made up of 16 amino acids.

V gene TRBV27 combines with J gene TRBJ2-1; TRBD2 matches 9 bases. V dropped 7 bases and J dropped 0; count of bases not matched to a gene: 4. The germline gives CDR1 MNHEY, CDR2 SMNVEV (reference sequence). This CDR3 is 15 amino acids long. The CDR3 here is CASTTTSGSYNEQFF. As DNA, the CDR3 is TGTGCCAGCACCACGACTAGCGGCTCCTACAATGAGCAGTTCTTC.

In regard to this clone: Other DNA sequences in the sample encode the same CDR3. The genes are TRBV20-1 and TRBJ2-3; D remains unclear. CDR3 size: 11 residues. The V end was cut by 3 bases, the J end by 2 bases, with 3 bases between. The V gene's germline CDR1 is DFQATT and CDR2 SNEGSKA (reference sequence). The CDR3 bases are TGCAGTGCTAGCCACACAGATACGCAGTATTTT. Translation gives CSASHTDTQYF.

The rearrangement joins TRBV28 to TRBJ1-6, with D tentatively TRBD1 (6 bases). Trimming stripped 2 bases from V and 7 bases from J, with 12 bases between. The CDR3 totals 15 residues. Germline loops: CDR1 MDHEN, CDR2 SYDVKM. Written as DNA, the CDR3 is TGTGCCAGCAGTTTAGGGGACAAGGGGAATTCACCCCTCCACTTT. Protein sequence: CASSLGDKGNSPLHF.

This chain joins TRBV10-1 and TRBJ2-1; 8 bases are a match to TRBD2. The CDR3 is 13 amino acids. The germline gives CDR1 WNHNN, CDR2 SYGVQD (reference sequence). J gave up 7 bases and V 2 bases, and 1 base lay outside the gene matches. The chain's CDR3 is CASSEGTRNEQFF. Written as DNA, the CDR3 is TGCGCCAGCAGTGAGGGGACTAGGAATGAGCAGTTCTTC.

Concerning this clone itself: The sample has other DNA sequences that encode this CDR3 too. This rearrangement joins TRBV18 to TRBJ1-4, with D perhaps TRBD1 (6 bases). The V gene lost 4 bases and the J gene lost 5 bases, with 11 bases spanning the gap. This CDR3 spans 14 amino acids. Germline values: CDR1 KGHSH, CDR2 LQKENI. This CDR3 is CASSQQGGNEKLFF. The CDR3 coding sequence is TGTGCCAGCTCACAACAGGGTGGAAATGAAAAACTGTTTTTT.

This sequence joins TRBV6-5 and TRBJ2-5; possibly TRBD2 for D (6 bases). The CDR3 is made up of 16 amino acids. Trimming took 0 bases from V and 7 from J, leaving 18 bases between them. Per the germline V gene, CDR1 is MNHEY and CDR2 is SVGAGI. The CDR3 bases are TGTGCCAGCAGTTACTCCCCAGGTGGGGGGTGGGGGACCCAGTACTTC. Translated, it gives CASSYSPGGGWGTQYF.

V gene TRBV2 combines with J gene TRBJ1-1; the D is unclear. Trimming left V 3 bases short and J 10 bases short, with 12 bases between. This CDR3 is 12 amino acids long. CDR1 and CDR2 from the germline V gene are SNHLY and FYNNEI. CDR3 nucleotides: TGTGCCAGCAGTGATCAAGGGATAAGAGCTTTCTTT. Encoded protein: CASSDQGIRAFF.

V is TRBV29-1 and J is TRBJ2-4; D remains ambiguous. Germline V lookup: CDR1 SQVTM, CDR2 ANQGSEA. V dropped 0 bases and J dropped 0 bases, with 9 bases sitting between them. The CDR3 covers 15 residues. The CDR3 nucleotides are TGCAGCGTTGAAGATCGACGGCTAGCCAAAAACATTCAGTACTTC. Translation: CSVEDRRLAKNIQYF.

This chain connects TRBV10-2 to TRBJ2-5, with a weak D call TRBD1 (7 bases). Trimming stripped 2 bases from V and 4 bases from J, with 14 bases between. Germline V gene data show CDR1 as WSHSY and CDR2 as SAAADI. The CDR3 length is 15 residues. The CDR3 loop is CASSEPGAGGETQYF. The CDR3 coding sequence is TGCGCCAGCAGTGAGCCGGGGGCAGGGGGAGAGACCCAGTACTTC.

This chain uses TRBV15 with TRBJ1-1; D unresolved. CDR1 and CDR2 (germline): LNHNV, YYDKDF (reference sequence). Trimming removed 0 bases at V and 8 bases at J, with 13 bases between. The CDR3 consists of 14 residues. The CDR3 DNA reads as TGTGCCACCAGCAGAGATTTGGCAGGCCGAGAAGCTTTCTTT. This sequence encodes CATSRDLAGREAFF.

The chain is built from TRBV10-3 and TRBJ1-6; D is possibly TRBD1 (6 bases). The CDR3 consists of 15 residues. CDR1 is ENHRY, CDR2 SYGVKD, per germline. V shed 5 bases and J shed 5 bases, with 13 bases lying between them. The CDR3 reads CAISPTTGNNSPLHF. CDR3 nucleotides: TGTGCCATCAGTCCCACGACAGGAAATAATTCACCCCTCCACTTT.

With respect to this clone: Distinct nucleotide sequences in the sample also encode this CDR3. V usage is TRBV5-1 and J usage is TRBJ1-4; D gene ambiguous. This CDR3 has 13 amino acids. Germline V gene sequence: CDR1 SGHRS, CDR2 YFSETQ. V lost 0 bases and J 5 bases, leaving 5 bases between the germline ends. CDR3 region: CASSLGPNEKLFF. Here the CDR3 DNA reads TGCGCCAGCAGCTTGGGGCCAAATGAAAAACTGTTTTTT.

This sequence joins TRBV27 and TRBJ2-5, with 9 bases that match TRBD2. This CDR3 spans 16 amino acids. V dropped 4 bases and J dropped 5; count of bases not matched to a gene: 11. Germline V gene sequence: CDR1 MNHEY, CDR2 SMNVEV (reference sequence). CDR3 in DNA: TGTGCCAGCAGTTCATGGGGTAGCGGGGGCCGGGAGACCCAGTACTTC. Its protein is CASSSWGSGGRETQYF.

The chain has TRBV7-2 and TRBJ1-1, with a weak D call TRBD1 (5 bases). Trimming removed 0 bases at V and 11 bases at J, with 16 bases between. The V gene's germline CDR1 is SGHTA and CDR2 FQGNSA. This CDR3 has 14 amino acids. The CDR3 loop is CASSLAGAGLSAFF. The CDR3 nucleotides read TGTGCCAGCAGCTTAGCGGGCGCAGGGCTAAGCGCTTTCTTT. The complete variable domain, with remaining parts taken from reference TRBV7-2 and TRBJ1-1, reads GAGVSQSPSNKVTEKGKDVELRCDPISGHTALYWYRQSLGQGLEFLIYFQGNSAPDKSGLPSDRFSAERTGGSVSTLTIQRTQQEDSAVYLCASSLAGAGLSAFFGQGTRLTVV.

The rearrangement joins TRBV19 to TRBJ2-1, with 15 bases aligning to TRBD2. V shed 7 bases, J shed 8 bases, and the junction held 9 bases outside the gene matches. The CDR3 extends over 16 amino acids. CDR1 and CDR2 from the germline V gene are LNHDA and SQIVND (reference sequence). CDR3 in amino acids: CASNDGTSGRLYEQFF. CDR3 coding DNA: TGTGCCAGTAACGATGGGACTAGCGGGAGGCTCTATGAGCAGTTCTTC.

J is TRBJ2-3 and V is TRBV11-3; 8 nucleotides agree with TRBD2. Losses at the gene ends were 4 bases for V and 1 base for J; bases not matched to a gene: 4. CDR3 length: 15 amino acids. Per the germline V gene, CDR1 is SGHNT and CDR2 is YENEEA. The CDR3 nucleotides read TGTGCCAGCAGCTGGAGCGGGAGCGGCACAGATACGCAGTATTTT. This sequence encodes CASSWSGSGTDTQYF.

This clone was recorded once. The chain employs TRBV6-6 and TRBJ2-3, with D tentatively TRBD1 (5 bases). The V end was cut by 7 bases, the J end by 2 bases, with 10 bases between. This CDR3 has 13 residues. Looked up from germline, CDR1 is MNHNY and CDR2 is SVGAGI (reference sequence). This CDR3 is CASTPGYTDTQYF. CDR3 DNA sequence: TGTGCCAGCACCCCAGGGTACACAGATACGCAGTATTTT.

This clone appeared a single time. J is TRBJ2-5 and V is TRBV9, with D uncertain. The CDR3 length is 15 residues. Germline V lookup: CDR1 SGDLS, CDR2 YYNGEE. The ends were cut back, 0 bases at V and 1 base at J, with 10 bases in the middle. The CDR3 bases are TGTGCCAGCAGCGTAGCGCAGAGAATCCAAGAGACCCAGTACTTC. Translating it yields CASSVAQRIQETQYF.

The chain couples TRBV4-3 to TRBJ1-4, with D possibly being TRBD1 (6 bases). CDR3 length: 17 residues. The germline V gene has CDR1 LGHNA and CDR2 YSLEER. The V end was cut by 1 base, the J end by 4 bases, with 16 bases between. This CDR3 reads CASSQGLVSRGNEKLFF. In DNA, the CDR3 is TGCGCCAGCAGCCAAGGTCTCGTCAGCAGGGGTAATGAAAAACTGTTTTTT.

As to this clone: Distinct nucleotide sequences in the sample also encode this CDR3. This sequence joins TRBV7-2 and TRBJ2-5, with D tentatively TRBD2 (5 bases). Trimming removed 5 bases from V and 1 base from J, with 11 bases in between. This CDR3 has 14 residues. Germline CDR1 reads SGHTA; CDR2 reads FQGNSA. The CDR3: CASSPPGSQETQYF. In DNA form, the CDR3 reads TGTGCCAGCAGCCCTCCGGGAAGCCAAGAGACCCAGTACTTC.